This T cell receptor (beta chain) was profiled in a study of cytomegalovirus exposure and HLA in healthy donors. Of note for this clone: Its target is not known.

13 Jbeta primers and 60 Vbeta primers were used for the PCR. Measured with immunoSEQ multiplex PCR; TCRdb has only the in-frame clones, and not every one. The sample lists about 140,000 clones; approximately 80% were seen once. Broader study findings: Within the data, a cluster of highly shared sequence variants was likely a sequencing artifact.

The V gene's germline CDR1 is MDHEN and CDR2 SYDVKM. With 5 bases clipped from V and 0 bases from J, the junction kept 4 bases outside the gene matches. This CDR3 is 16 amino acids long. The receptor was derived from a man aged 40-49 years in good health and CMV-seropositive. V and J are TRBV28 and TRBJ2-4; TRBD1 agrees at 10 bases. Material for sequencing was PBMCs. CDR3 coding DNA: TGTGCCAGCAGTGTTGACAGGGGGCTAGCCAAAAACATTCAGTACTTC. Translated, it gives CASSVDRGLAKNIQYF.